The clone carrying this T cell receptor beta chain appeared a single time. This table comes from immunoSEQ multiplex PCR, and its TCRdb copy is limited to in-frame clones, with some not included. Among approximately 68,000 clones listed, 91% were seen once. In germline, CDR1 is MRHNA, CDR2 SNTAGT. V was clipped by 4 bases and J by 2 bases, with 14 bases between them. This CDR3 contains 15 residues. The data originate from a study of T cell changes during pregnancy in multiple sclerosis. The chain is built from TRBV6-4 and TRBJ1-2; D is perhaps TRBD1 (5 bases). Sequencing was performed on peripheral blood, taken in the third trimester of pregnancy. This receptor was obtained from a female donor in good health, enrolled as a control in a pregnancy study. DNA of the CDR3: TGTGCCAGCAGTGTCGGGGTCGGGGGAAACTATGGCTACACCTTC. This encodes CASSVGVGGNYGYTF.